These 18 T cell receptor beta chains were all obtained from the same sample, sequenced in a study of blood T cell repertoires in COVID-19. Repertoires were generated with immunoSEQ multiplex PCR, while TCRdb's copy carries only in-frame clones and drops some. The top ten hold over 10% of the sample, which has about 150,000 clones, around 87% seen once. The sequenced material came from peripheral blood. The receptors derive from a man in his late teens or twenties with COVID-19, enrolled during active disease.

The gene calls are TRBV4-1 and TRBJ2-1; no reliable D call. CDR1 and CDR2 (germline): MGHRA, YSYEKL. Trimming pared 0 bases from V and 7 bases from J, leaving 7 bases between. The CDR3 loop spans 13 amino acids. This CDR3 reads CASSQDWRNEQFF. CDR3 DNA: TGCGCCAGCAGCCAAGATTGGCGGAATGAGCAGTTCTTC.

The chain has TRBV4-1 and TRBJ2-7; 10 bases map to TRBD2. The J segment lost 1 base and the V segment lost 4 bases, leaving 4 bases of the junction unmatched. The CDR3 is 15 amino acids. The germline gives CDR1 MGHRA, CDR2 YSYEKL. CDR3 in amino acids: CASSLGTSASYEQYF. The CDR3 DNA is TGCGCCAGCAGCCTGGGGACTAGCGCTTCCTACGAGCAGTACTTC.

This clone has just a few counts. V gene TRBV30 combines with J gene TRBJ1-1; a weak D match, TRBD1 (6 bases). Trimming took 3 bases from V and 2 from J, leaving 16 bases between them. CDR1 and CDR2 (germline): GTSNPN, SVGIG (reference sequence). The CDR3 spans 15 residues. The CDR3 DNA reads TGTGCCTGGAGGGGATACTCGACAGGAAACACTGAAGCTTTCTTT. This translates into CAWRGYSTGNTEAFF.

The rearrangement joins TRBV11-3 to TRBJ2-2; D is perhaps TRBD2 (7 bases). Germline loops: CDR1 SGHNT, CDR2 YENEEA. The CDR3 spans 13 residues. V was shortened by 4 bases and J by 11 bases, with 14 bases between the two germline ends. CDR3 nucleotide sequence: TGTGCCAGCAGCTCCTTCGGGGGGCCAGAGCTGTTTTTT. It translates to CASSSFGGPELFF.

The V gene is TRBV12-3 or TRBV12-4, the J gene TRBJ1-1; D uncertain. The length of the CDR3 is 11 residues. V lost 5 bases to trimming and J lost 7 bases, with 8 bases between them. CDR3 nucleotides: TGTGCCAGCAGTATCGGGTTTGAAGCTTTCTTT. The encoded protein is CASSIGFEAFF.

J is TRBJ2-1 and V is TRBV24-1; 9 positions match TRBD2. Germline assignment: CDR1 KGHDR and CDR2 SFDVKD. The CDR3 contains 15 residues. Trimming cost V 7 bases and J 2 bases; bases outside gene matches: 5. CDR3 nucleotides: TGTGCCACCAGGGATCTAGCGGGAACCTACAATGAGCAGTTCTTC. Protein sequence: CATRDLAGTYNEQFF.

This chain connects TRBV7-2 to TRBJ1-2, with D possibly TRBD1 on 5 matching bases. V lost 4 bases and J lost 4, with 10 bases in between. Germline V gene lookup returns CDR1 SGHTA and CDR2 FQGNSA. CDR3 size: 13 residues. The CDR3 coding sequence is TGTGCCAGCAGCTCGACAGTCCTCTATGGCTACACCTTC. Its protein is CASSSTVLYGYTF.

The gene calls are TRBV30 and TRBJ2-7; 9 nucleotides align to TRBD1. Trimming took 1 base from V and 2 from J; bases not matched to a gene: 3. The CDR3 is 14 residues long. Per germline, CDR1 GTSNPN and CDR2 SVGIG (reference sequence). CDR3 protein: CAWSGTGGPYEQYF. In nucleotides, the CDR3 is TGTGCCTGGAGTGGAACAGGGGGCCCCTACGAGCAGTACTTC. Full variable domain (rest looked up from reference TRBV30 and TRBJ2-7): SQTIHQWPATLVQPVGSPLSLECTVEGTSNPNLYWYRQAAGRGLQLLFYSVGIGQISSEVPQNLSASRPQDRQFILSSKKLLLSDSGFYLCAWSGTGGPYEQYFGPGTRLTVT.

V usage is TRBV10-1 and J usage is TRBJ2-7; 11 bases map to TRBD1. Germline CDR1 reads WNHNN; CDR2 reads SYGVQD (reference sequence). The CDR3 loop spans 16 amino acids. V shed 6 bases, J shed 3 bases, and the junction held 10 bases outside the gene matches. This CDR3 is CASSYGMDRGLYEQYF. CDR3 nucleotide sequence: TGCGCCAGCAGCTACGGGATGGACAGGGGGCTCTACGAGCAGTACTTC.

This chain joins TRBV28 and TRBJ2-2; 11 bases align to TRBD1. The CDR3 has 16 amino acids. V lost 6 bases and J lost 5; bases outside the gene matches: 8. Germline loops: CDR1 MDHEN, CDR2 SYDVKM. The CDR3 spells CASRNRGTGGTGELFF. The DNA of the CDR3 is TGTGCCAGCAGAAACCGCGGGACAGGGGGTACCGGGGAGCTGTTTTTT.

The rearrangement uses TRBV5-1 and TRBJ1-3; 9 bases align to TRBD1. Germline V lookup: CDR1 SGHRS, CDR2 YFSETQ. The CDR3 runs to 16 residues. V shed 4 bases and J 2 bases; nucleotides not matched to a gene: 7. The DNA of the CDR3 is TGCGCCAGCAGCCGATCCGGGACAGGGACTGGAAACACCATATATTTT. It yields the protein CASSRSGTGTGNTIYF. The full variable domain, its missing parts supplied by reference TRBV5-1 and TRBJ1-3, is KAGVTQTPRYLIKTRGQQVTLSCSPISGHRSVSWYQQTPGQGLQFLFEYFSETQRNKGNFPGRFSGRQFSNSRSEMNVSTLELGDSALYLCASSRSGTGTGNTIYFGEGSWLTVV.

This chain joins TRBV30 and TRBJ2-1; tentatively, D is TRBD2 (6 bases). V was clipped by 5 bases and J by 4 bases, with 18 bases between them. Germline CDR1 is GTSNPN and CDR2 is SVGIG (reference sequence). There are 15 residues in the CDR3. CDR3: CAWEKLSGAYNEQFF. The CDR3 nucleotides are TGTGCCTGGGAGAAGCTTAGCGGAGCATACAATGAGCAGTTCTTC.

The chain employs TRBV2 and TRBJ2-5; D gene unclear. This CDR3 has 12 amino acids. CDR1 and CDR2 (germline): SNHLY, FYNNEI. V was cut by 2 bases and J by 5 bases, with 6 bases left in between. This CDR3 is CASSEPPETQYF. The CDR3 coding sequence is TGTGCCAGCAGTGAACCTCCGGAGACCCAGTACTTC.

The gene calls are TRBV9 and TRBJ2-5; 8 nucleotides agree with TRBD2. The germline V gene has CDR1 SGDLS and CDR2 YYNGEE. The V gene end was trimmed by 3 bases and the J gene end by 4 bases; junction bases not matched to a gene: 11. CDR3 size: 16 residues. CDR3 sequence reads: CASSGVREGRGETQYF. CDR3 nucleotides: TGTGCCAGCAGCGGCGTCCGGGAGGGGCGAGGAGAGACCCAGTACTTC.

The rearrangement uses TRBV21-1 and TRBJ2-5; the table calls TRBD2, which could not be checked here. TRBV21-1 is a pseudogene locus. The CDR3 has 24 residues. In DNA form, the CDR3 reads TGTGCCAGCAGCAAAAGACGGAGGAGACAGGGATCTAGCGGGAGGTGGGGAAGTCAAGAGACCCAGTACTTC. Translation: CASSKRRRRQGSSGRWGSQETQYF.

CDR3 DNA: TGTGCCAGTATGGTACAGAACACCGGGGAGCTGTTTTTT. This gives the protein CASMVQNTGELFF. The rearrangement joins TRBV19 to TRBJ2-2; D is undetermined. Trimming stripped 7 bases from V and 1 base from J, with 7 bases between. This CDR3 region has 13 residues. Germline V gives CDR1 LNHDA, CDR2 SQIVND (reference sequence).

The rearrangement links TRBV7-8 to TRBJ1-5; TRBD1 agrees at 7 bases. The CDR3 runs to 16 residues. The V gene's germline CDR1 is SGHVS and CDR2 FQNEAQ. V was clipped by 5 bases and J by 2 bases; unmatched bases: 9. The CDR3 nucleotides are TGTGCCAGCAGCGCAGTTGTGCAGGGGGGCAATCAGCCCCAGCATTTT. This gives the protein CASSAVVQGGNQPQHF.

The V gene is TRBV28, the J gene TRBJ1-2; D is unclear. V dropped 3 bases and J dropped 4 bases, with 12 bases sitting between them. The CDR3 contains 14 residues. Germline loops: CDR1 MDHEN, CDR2 SYDVKM. CDR3: CASSLIALSYGYTF. CDR3 sequence (DNA): TGTGCCAGCAGTTTGATCGCGCTTTCCTATGGCTACACCTTC.